Detailed here is one T cell receptor (beta chain). This clone occurred once. Its antigen has not been determined. No quality values exist for individual bases; no much larger clone is one base distant. The sample comes from a study of blood T cell repertoires in COVID-19 (TCRdb year 2020). Notes on the research overall: Samples covering the acute and convalescent phases of COVID-19 were provided by collaborators in the United States, Italy and Spain. Where available, HLA class I and class II types were obtained from metadata supplied by the sample provider rather than from assay-based typing. Subjects who had been exposed to COVID-19, were actively infected with it, or had recovered from it provided the deeply sampled blood TCRbeta repertoires that made up the dataset. The samples were drawn from two sources: the first 160 participants of the ongoing ImmuneRACE study, and over 950 subjects contributed by 6 global collaborators. The material from the prospective study consisted of cDNA or gDNA derived from T cells, B-cell-depleted T cells, or PBMCs. A de-identified subject ID, COVID-19 status, age in years and sex were almost always included in the sample metadata. The repertoires were released in a freely available public database intended as a resource for research on the immune response to SARS-CoV-2.

What the study reported, not specific to this receptor: The amount of clinical and demographic metadata varied by source and participant and was provided uncurated.

TCRbeta CDR3 regions were amplified from genomic DNA by means of the immunoSEQ Assay, a bias-controlled multiplex PCR. The published analysis was carried out like this. The number of nucleated cells in each sample was estimated by amplification of reference gene primers within the assay. To quantify the absolute abundance of each unique TCRbeta CDR3 rearrangement, sequence reads were collapsed and filtered. For each sample, productive Simpson clonality was calculated by taking the square root of Simpson's diversity index across productive rearrangements. This is the immuneACCESS table as TCRdb keeps it, with only in-frame sequences that have V and J called. A part of the clones is gone; compared with another copy, unresolved V genes explain less than half, and the rest is unexplained. V and J calls and clone size follow that table, whereas D and trimming were derived from the DNA. Present in this sample are 190,000 or so clones, approximately 86% of which were seen just once. In total, the top ten clones hold roughly 9.8% of the sample.

The CDR3 starts with the cysteine, ends with the phenylalanine, and has 11 residues. The only DNA kept is the CDR3, 33 bases in frame from the first base. CDR1 DFQATT and CDR2 SNEGSKA are derived from the germline V gene (reference sequence). V has 7 bases trimmed and J has 5 bases trimmed; junction bases matching no gene number 4. Whole blood was collected in K2EDTA tubes by collaborating institutions according to the institutions' own protocols. For TCRbeta analysis, collaborators shipped samples in one of three forms: frozen whole blood, isolated PBMCs, or DNA extracted from either of those sample types.

Source material: peripheral blood. This clonotype originated in a woman aged 80 or older with acute or convalescent COVID-19. This sequence uses TRBV20-1 and TRBJ2-5; 7 bases in the middle match TRBD2. The CDR3 reads as follows: CSVGRSETQYF. In nucleotide form, the sequence is TGCAGTGTCGGGAGGTCGGAGACCCAGTACTTC.